This section outlines one T cell receptor (beta chain) sequence together with its context. What it recognizes is unknown. This specimen belongs to a study of CD8 T cells in Susac syndrome. Random-hexamer reverse transcription was applied to roughly 0.5 to 1 ug RNA. From the immunoSEQ multiplex PCR reads, TCRdb called clonotypes with MiXCR, one entry per CDR3 protein. The sample shows around 80,000 distinct CDR3 sequences, approximately 93% of them seen only once. The CDR3 is 16 amino acids. The V gene's germline CDR1 is SGHDN and CDR2 FVKESK. The V end was cut by 4 bases, the J end by 2 bases, with 17 bases between. Findings of the study overall: The total CD8+ repertoires contained 15 to 20 Susac-specific public clones, and the CD8+ TEMRA repertoires contained five.

Sequencing of TCR beta drew on CD8+ and CD4+ T cells from blood. This chain uses TRBV14 with TRBJ1-2; D may be TRBD1 (6 bases). Sequenced material: CD8+ T cells from PBMCs. The source of this sequence is a human donor with Susac syndrome. The CDR3 nucleotides are TGTGCCAGCAGCCGAGGGGGACTCCAAGCGAACTATGGCTACACCTTC. Protein product: CASSRGGLQANYGYTF.